A single sample is the source of the 26 T cell receptor beta chains below, sequenced in a study of T cell responses to AZD1222 COVID-19 vaccine. The table came from immunoSEQ multiplex PCR; TCRdb's copy has only in-frame clones and leaves some out. The profile shows about 96,000 clones, 80% to 90% of them singletons. This sample comprised peripheral blood, obtained on day 0 of AZD1222 vaccination. These receptors were taken from an adult in good health.

V usage is TRBV3-1 (or the pseudogene TRBV3-2) and J usage is TRBJ2-5; the D is unclear. V was cut by 1 base and J by 3 bases, with 3 bases left in between. The CDR3 is 12 amino acids. Germline V gene sequence: CDR1 LGHDT, CDR2 YNNKEL (reference sequence). CDR3 sequence (DNA): TGTGCCAGCAGCCAAGGGGAAGAGACCCAGTACTTC. Its protein is CASSQGEETQYF.

Only one count was recorded for this clone. V usage is TRBV14 and J usage is TRBJ2-1; D not certain. V lost 5 bases and J lost 5, with 4 bases in between. The CDR3 has 11 amino acids. CDR1 and CDR2 from the germline V gene are SGHDN and FVKESK. The CDR3 loop reads CASSYNNEQFF. In DNA, the CDR3 is TGTGCCAGCAGCTATAACAATGAGCAGTTCTTC.

The chain joins TRBV10-3 to TRBJ1-5; maybe TRBD1 (5 bases). From germline, CDR1 is ENHRY and CDR2 SYGVKD. The CDR3 has 13 residues. V dropped 8 bases and J dropped 7 bases, with 15 bases sitting between them. CDR3: CAISGGSGQPQHF. The CDR3 region has the DNA TGTGCCATCTCGGGGGGGAGCGGGCAGCCCCAGCATTTT.

The chain links TRBV7-3 to TRBJ2-1; 8 positions agree with TRBD1. This CDR3 has 13 residues. Germline CDR1 and CDR2: SGHTA and FQGTGA. J was trimmed by 6 bases and V by 7 bases; bases with no gene match: 5. Here the CDR3 reads CASTFTGGNEQFF. CDR3 DNA: TGTGCCAGCACCTTCACAGGGGGCAATGAGCAGTTCTTC.

V is TRBV2 and J is TRBJ1-5; TRBD1 matches at 7 bases. V gave up 5 bases and J gave up 4 bases; unmatched junction bases: 11. This CDR3 comprises 16 residues. CDR1 and CDR2 from the germline V gene are SNHLY and FYNNEI. The CDR3: CASSPFTGATNQPQHF. The CDR3 region has the DNA TGTGCCAGCAGTCCTTTCACAGGGGCCACAAATCAGCCCCAGCATTTT.

The chain employs TRBV7-2 and TRBJ2-3; D is perhaps TRBD1 (6 bases). Deletions cut 0 bases from V and 3 bases from J, with 13 bases between. The CDR3 is 16 amino acids. Germline assignment: CDR1 SGHTA and CDR2 FQGNSA. The CDR3 here is CASSLALEGVTDTQYF. The CDR3, as DNA: TGTGCCAGCAGCTTAGCGCTTGAGGGGGTTACAGATACGCAGTATTTT.

The gene calls are TRBV5-1 and TRBJ2-7; 8 bases align to TRBD1. The CDR3 is 15 amino acids. Germline lookup yields CDR1 SGHRS and CDR2 YFSETQ. The junction had 6 bases not matched to a gene; V was cut back by 1 base and J by 3 bases. This chain's CDR3 is CASSLSQGAIYEQYF. The CDR3, as DNA: TGCGCCAGCAGCTTGTCCCAGGGGGCGATCTACGAGCAGTACTTC.

The chain employs TRBV18 and TRBJ1-2; a weak D match, TRBD1 (5 bases). The CDR3 has 16 residues. Germline CDR1 is KGHSH and CDR2 is LQKENI. Trimming shortened V by 0 bases and J by 8 bases, and 19 bases separated the two germline ends. In nucleotides, the CDR3 is TGTGCCAGCTCACCACCCTCCGGTCAGGGAAGGATGGGCTACACCTTC. This translates into CASSPPSGQGRMGYTF.

The V gene is TRBV4-2, the J gene TRBJ1-1; 7 nucleotides line up with TRBD1. With 5 bases clipped from V and 1 base from J, the junction kept 7 bases outside the gene matches. Germline V gene lookup returns CDR1 LGHNA and CDR2 YNFKEQ. The CDR3 totals 15 residues. CDR3 in amino acids: CASSSWTGGNTEAFF. The CDR3 bases are TGTGCCAGCAGCTCTTGGACAGGAGGGAACACTGAAGCTTTCTTT.

The chain has TRBV9 and TRBJ1-2, with D unresolved. In germline, CDR1 is SGDLS, CDR2 YYNGEE. This CDR3 spans 13 amino acids. V was shortened by 0 bases and J by 7 bases, with 10 bases between the two germline ends. Here the CDR3 DNA reads TGTGCCAGCAGCGTAGGAGGGTACTCTGGCTACACCTTC. Its translation: CASSVGGYSGYTF.

This chain connects TRBV3-1 (or the pseudogene TRBV3-2) to TRBJ1-2, with D perhaps matching TRBD1 (5 bases). Germline CDR1 is LGHDT and CDR2 is YNNKEL (reference sequence). The CDR3 runs to 14 residues. Trimming stripped 4 bases from V and 5 bases from J, with 14 bases between. The CDR3 DNA reads as TGTGCCAGCAGCCTTGGGGGGAACGGGTATGGCTACACCTTC. Protein: CASSLGGNGYGYTF.

In regard to this clone: Other nucleotide sequences in the sample specify the same CDR3. This chain joins TRBV9 and TRBJ2-1; D assignment may be TRBD1 or TRBD2 (5 bases each). The CDR3 spans 13 residues. The V end was cut by 1 base, the J end by 8 bases, with 10 bases between. Germline assignment: CDR1 SGDLS and CDR2 YYNGEE. The CDR3 here is CASSVRGVDEQFF. CDR3 DNA: TGTGCCAGCAGCGTAAGAGGGGTCGATGAGCAGTTCTTC.

The chain joins TRBV25-1 to TRBJ1-6; D perhaps matches TRBD1 (5 bases). This CDR3 is built from 15 residues. V was clipped by 0 bases and J by 7 bases, with 10 bases between them. The germline V gene has CDR1 MGHDK and CDR2 SYGVNS. The CDR3 is CASSEYKGRNSPLHF. The CDR3 coding sequence is TGTGCCAGCAGTGAATATAAGGGGAGGAATTCACCCCTCCACTTT. The full variable domain, its missing parts supplied by reference TRBV25-1 and TRBJ1-6, is EADIYQTPRYLVIGTGKKITLECSQTMGHDKMYWYQQDPGMELHLIHYSYGVNSTEKGDLSSESTVSRIRTEHFPLTLESARPSHTSQYLCASSEYKGRNSPLHFGNGTRLTVT.

The chain employs TRBV28 and TRBJ1-1, with D unresolved. The germline CDR1 and CDR2 sequences are MDHEN and SYDVKM. The CDR3 totals 13 residues. The ends were cut back, 7 bases at V and 0 bases at J, with 9 bases in the middle. CDR3 nucleotides: TGTGCCAGCACCCTTGTAGTGAACACTGAAGCTTTCTTT. It specifies CASTLVVNTEAFF.

The V call is TRBV10-1, the J call TRBJ1-5; the match to TRBD1 covers 8 bases. The V gene end was trimmed by 11 bases and the J gene end by 0 bases; junction bases not matched to a gene: 15. Germline assignment: CDR1 WNHNN and CDR2 SYGVQD (reference sequence). This CDR3 has 17 residues. CDR3 in amino acids: CAAKVTDRVVSNQPQHF. In nucleotides, the CDR3 is TGCGCCGCCAAAGTCACGGACAGGGTAGTTAGCAATCAGCCCCAGCATTTT.

The chain has TRBV15 and TRBJ1-2, with D maybe TRBD1 (6 bases). From germline, CDR1 is LNHNV and CDR2 YYDKDF (reference sequence). V shed 1 base and J shed 2 bases, with 8 bases lying between them. The length of the CDR3 is 14 residues. In DNA form, the CDR3 reads TGTGCCACCAGCAGAGGGACAGAAAACTATGGCTACACCTTC. Translation gives CATSRGTENYGYTF.

This clone occurred once. The rearrangement joins TRBV19 to TRBJ1-1; D unresolved. In germline, CDR1 is LNHDA, CDR2 SQIVND (reference sequence). There are 14 residues in the CDR3. With 3 bases removed from V and 1 base from J, the gap between germline ends came to 9 bases. CDR3 sequence reads: CASSIGLPNTEAFF. The CDR3 nucleotides are TGTGCCAGTAGTATTGGACTCCCGAACACTGAAGCTTTCTTT.

V is TRBV5-6 and J is TRBJ1-2, with unresolved D. The germline gives CDR1 SGHDT, CDR2 YYEEEE. The ends were cut back, 2 bases at V and 8 bases at J, with 10 bases in the middle. The CDR3 spans 12 residues. The CDR3 sequence: CASSFSGLGYTF. The CDR3 DNA sequence: TGTGCCAGCAGCTTCTCCGGGTTGGGCTACACCTTC. The whole variable domain, filled in from reference TRBV5-6 and TRBJ1-2, reads DAGVTQSPTHLIKTRGQQVTLRCSPKSGHDTVSWYQQALGQGPQFIFQYYEEEERQRGNFPDRFSGHQFPNYSSELNVNALLLGDSALYLCASSFSGLGYTFGSGTRLTVV.

The V call is TRBV28, the J call TRBJ1-2; D gene ambiguous. The V gene lost 5 bases and the J gene lost 4 bases, with 11 bases spanning the gap. CDR1 is MDHEN and CDR2 is SYDVKM in the germline V gene. The CDR3 sequence is 13 residues long. DNA of the CDR3: TGTGCCAGCAGTCCCGGAGGCGCCTATGGCTACACCTTC. Protein sequence: CASSPGGAYGYTF.

This CDR3 reads CASSVPTGGGTDTQYF. CDR3 in DNA: TGTGCCAGCAGCGTACCCACAGGGGGCGGCACAGATACGCAGTATTTT. The chain joins TRBV9 to TRBJ2-3; 9 nucleotides match TRBD1. The CDR3 covers 16 residues. Trimming removed 1 base from V and 1 base from J; junction bases left unmatched: 4. Germline assignment: CDR1 SGDLS and CDR2 YYNGEE. The whole variable domain, filled in from reference TRBV9 and TRBJ2-3, reads DSGVTQTPKHLITATGQRVTLRCSPRSGDLSVYWYQQSLDQGLQFLIQYYNGEERAKGNILERFSAQQFPDLHSELNLSSLELGDSALYFCASSVPTGGGTDTQYFGPGTRLTVL.

V and J are TRBV10-3 and TRBJ1-2, with 9 bases lining up with TRBD1. The CDR3 runs 17 residues. Germline CDR1 is ENHRY and CDR2 is SYGVKD. V gave up 0 bases and J gave up 3 bases; unmatched junction bases: 8. The DNA of the CDR3 is TGTGCCATCAGTGAGTCGGGACAGGGAGGCTTTTACTATGGCTACACCTTC. Protein: CAISESGQGGFYYGYTF.

Only a few counts were recorded for this clone. The gene calls are TRBV28 and TRBJ2-1; the match to TRBD2 covers 8 bases. J gave up 7 bases and V 6 bases, and 8 bases lay outside the gene matches. Germline loops: CDR1 MDHEN, CDR2 SYDVKM. This CDR3 spans 14 amino acids. This chain's CDR3 is CASRRAGALNEQFF. CDR3 DNA: TGTGCCAGCAGGAGAGCGGGGGCCCTGAATGAGCAGTTCTTC.

This clone was seen a handful of times. The chain employs TRBV7-2 and TRBJ1-1, with unresolved D. Germline V gene data show CDR1 as SGHTA and CDR2 as FQGNSA. The CDR3 contains 15 residues. Trimming left V 5 bases short and J 0 bases short, with 13 bases between. The CDR3 is CASSPPAAMNTEAFF. For the CDR3, the DNA is TGTGCCAGCAGCCCCCCGGCGGCGATGAACACTGAAGCTTTCTTT.

The chain is built from TRBV30 and TRBJ1-2; D is uncertain. From germline, CDR1 is GTSNPN and CDR2 SVGIG (reference sequence). There are 15 residues in the CDR3. V was shortened by 4 bases and J by 1 base, with 16 bases between the two germline ends. CDR3 in DNA: TGTGCCTGGATCACGAGGTCGGGGAGTAACTATGGCTACACCTTC. This sequence encodes CAWITRSGSNYGYTF.

The chain has TRBV15 and TRBJ1-5; 9 bases agree with TRBD1. The CDR3 loop spans 16 amino acids. V trimming: 1 base; J trimming: 7 bases; junction bases outside the gene matches: 8. CDR1 and CDR2 (germline): LNHNV, YYDKDF (reference sequence). The CDR3 sequence is CATSRVSGTGKQPQHF. In nucleotides, the CDR3 is TGTGCCACCAGCAGAGTATCCGGGACAGGGAAACAGCCCCAGCATTTT.

The J gene is TRBJ1-2, the V gene TRBV3-1 (or the pseudogene TRBV3-2); D is possibly TRBD1 (6 bases). The ends were cut back, 0 bases at V and 0 bases at J, with 14 bases in the middle. The CDR3 sequence is 17 residues long. Germline CDR1 LGHDT, CDR2 YNNKEL (reference sequence). CDR3 coding DNA: TGTGCCAGCAGCCAAGATCACAGGGATACCACTAACTATGGCTACACCTTC. This encodes CASSQDHRDTTNYGYTF.